These 22 T cell receptor beta chains were sequenced from one sample in a study of blood T cell repertoires in COVID-19. The assay was immunoSEQ multiplex PCR, and TCRdb's table has in-frame clones only and misses some. Of under 200,000 clones in the sample, roughly 90% are singletons; the top ten hold 0.5% to 0.55%. The sequenced sample consisted of peripheral blood. The receptors stem from a man aged 50 to 59 with acute or convalescent COVID-19.

This rearrangement joins TRBV2 to TRBJ2-1, with 11 bases lining up with TRBD2. The CDR3 spans 13 residues. Trimming took 7 bases from V and 6 from J; bases not matched to a gene: 2. The V gene's germline CDR1 is SNHLY and CDR2 FYNNEI. The CDR3 DNA is TGTGCCAGCATAGCGGGAGGGCCCAATGAGCAGTTCTTC. It encodes CASIAGGPNEQFF.

The rearrangement links TRBV12-5 to TRBJ2-7; a possible D gene is TRBD1 (6 bases). From germline, CDR1 is LGHNT and CDR2 FRNRAP. CDR3 length equals 15 residues. Trimming shortened V by 7 bases and J by 4 bases, and 20 bases separated the two germline ends. The CDR3 reads CASVTPDSRRYEQYV. CDR3 nucleotides: TGTGCTAGTGTCACCCCGGACAGCCGAAGGTACGAGCAGTACGTC.

This rearrangement joins TRBV7-2 to TRBJ2-2; D is possibly TRBD1 (6 bases). Germline CDR1 and CDR2: SGHTA and FQGNSA. Between the trimmed V and J ends, which lost 3 bases and 1 base, there was a span of 15 bases. This CDR3 is built from 17 residues. The CDR3 DNA reads as TGTGCCAGCAGCTTTGGCATACCGGGACAGAACACCGGGGAGCTGTTTTTT. The encoded protein is CASSFGIPGQNTGELFF. Filled out from reference TRBV7-2 and TRBJ2-2, the complete variable domain reads GAGVSQSPSNKVTEKGKDVELRCDPISGHTALYWYRQSLGQGLEFLIYFQGNSAPDKSGLPSDRFSAERTGGSVSTLTIQRTQQEDSAVYLCASSFGIPGQNTGELFFGEGSRLTVL.

The V and J genes are TRBV7-8 and TRBJ2-1; TRBD2 might be the D (5 bases). Per germline, CDR1 SGHVS and CDR2 FQNEAQ. The CDR3 is 15 residues long. V dropped 1 base and J dropped 3 bases, with 10 bases sitting between them. CDR3 DNA: TGTGCCAGCAGCTTAGAATCGGGGTACTACAATGAGCAGTTCTTC. This encodes CASSLESGYYNEQFF.

The V call is TRBV7-2, the J call TRBJ2-2, with D possibly matching TRBD2 (6 bases). Germline lookup yields CDR1 SGHTA and CDR2 FQGNSA. V lost 5 bases to trimming and J lost 3 bases, with 13 bases between them. This CDR3 has 15 residues. The CDR3, as DNA: TGTGCCAGCAGCCCGCCCGGGGGTTACACCGGGGAGCTGTTTTTT. Protein product: CASSPPGGYTGELFF.

This clone was seen a single time. The rearrangement joins TRBV7-3 to TRBJ2-3; 8 nucleotides match TRBD2. In germline, CDR1 is SGHTA, CDR2 FQGTGA. The CDR3 extends over 15 amino acids. With 2 bases clipped from V and 1 base from J, the junction kept 2 bases outside the gene matches. CDR3 coding DNA: TGTGCCAGCAGCTTACAACTAGCGGGCACAGATACGCAGTATTTT. Its protein is CASSLQLAGTDTQYF.

This clone occurred a few times. The V call is TRBV13, the J call TRBJ1-6; 10 bases align to TRBD1. After removal of 5 bases from V and 0 bases from J, the junction contained 1 base not matched to a gene. The germline V gene has CDR1 PRHDT and CDR2 FYEKMQ (reference sequence). The CDR3 loop spans 16 amino acids. The CDR3 DNA reads TGTGCCAGCAGCCGGACAGGGGGCTCCTATAATTCACCCCTCCACTTT. It encodes CASSRTGGSYNSPLHF.

The V gene is TRBV25-1, the J gene TRBJ1-6, with TRBD1 matching 7 bases. From germline, CDR1 is MGHDK and CDR2 SYGVNS. CDR3 length: 18 amino acids. V was pared by 4 bases and J by 8 bases, with 17 bases of the junction left unmatched. DNA for the CDR3: TGTGCCAGCAGTGCGCCGGGCCGGATTACTACAGGGGATTCACCCCTCCACTTT. The encoded protein is CASSAPGRITTGDSPLHF.

The V and J genes are TRBV2 and TRBJ2-1; 15 bases agree with TRBD2. CDR1 and CDR2 from the germline V gene are SNHLY and FYNNEI. The CDR3 contains 17 residues. The ends lost 0 bases at V and 7 bases at J; junction bases unmatched: 4. The DNA for the CDR3 is TGTGCCAGCAGTGAAGCCGGACTAGCGGGAGGGCGGAATGAGCAGTTCTTC. Translating gives CASSEAGLAGGRNEQFF.

The chain is built from TRBV30 and TRBJ1-1; D is undetermined. V dropped 1 base and J dropped 0 bases, with 3 bases sitting between them. Germline V gene sequence: CDR1 GTSNPN, CDR2 SVGIG (reference sequence). The CDR3 covers 12 residues. CDR3 in amino acids: CAWSDMNTEAFF. The DNA of the CDR3 is TGTGCCTGGAGTGATATGAACACTGAAGCTTTCTTT.

This chain uses TRBV7-3 with TRBJ2-2; D is perhaps TRBD1 (6 bases). V lost 5 bases, J lost 0 bases, and 13 bases lay in between. CDR3 length equals 16 residues. Germline loops: CDR1 SGHTA, CDR2 FQGTGA. The CDR3 DNA is TGTGCCAGCAGCCCCAGGTCAGGGGCGAACACCGGGGAGCTGTTTTTT. The encoded protein is CASSPRSGANTGELFF.

This sequence joins TRBV19 and TRBJ2-3, with a tentative D call TRBD1 (5 bases). The CDR3 totals 13 residues. Germline lookup yields CDR1 LNHDA and CDR2 SQIVND (reference sequence). Deletions cut 6 bases from V and 0 bases from J, with 7 bases between. CDR3 DNA: TGTGCCAGTAGAGCAGGGAGCACAGATACGCAGTATTTT. Translation gives CASRAGSTDTQYF.

The chain couples TRBV3-1 (or the pseudogene TRBV3-2) to TRBJ2-2; weak D call: TRBD2 (5 bases). CDR3 size: 16 residues. Germline V gene data show CDR1 as LGHDT and CDR2 as YNNKEL (reference sequence). V was shortened by 6 bases and J by 1 base, with 15 bases between the two germline ends. Here the CDR3 reads CASRPRRSGNTGELFF. The DNA for the CDR3 is TGTGCCAGCAGGCCCCGGCGGAGCGGGAACACCGGGGAGCTGTTTTTT.

Note on this clone: The sample contains more than one DNA sequence encoding this CDR3. The rearrangement uses TRBV28 and TRBJ2-7; possible D gene TRBD1, 5 bases. Trimming removed 4 bases from V and 4 bases from J, with 8 bases in between. Germline assignment: CDR1 MDHEN and CDR2 SYDVKM. CDR3 length: 12 residues. CDR3 nucleotide sequence: TGTGCCAGCAGTTCCAGGGTTTACGAGCAGTACTTC. Protein: CASSSRVYEQYF.

The chain recombines TRBV15 with TRBJ2-7, with 7 bases aligning to TRBD2. Trimming took 0 bases from V and 2 from J; bases not matched to a gene: 10. This CDR3 spans 17 amino acids. Looked up from germline, CDR1 is LNHNV and CDR2 is YYDKDF (reference sequence). This CDR3 reads CATSRDNRGGSPYEQYF. As DNA, the CDR3 is TGTGCCACCAGCAGAGATAACCGCGGCGGGAGTCCCTACGAGCAGTACTTC.

CDR3: CASSPRSNDYEQYV. CDR3 nucleotide sequence: TGTGCCAGCAGCCCGCGGTCTAATGACTACGAGCAGTACGTC. The V call is TRBV5-4, the J call TRBJ2-7, with D unclear. This CDR3 has 14 residues. Germline CDR1 and CDR2: SGHNT and YYREEE (reference sequence). Trimming left V 4 bases short and J 3 bases short, with 14 bases between.

As to this clone: Other DNA sequences in this sample translate to the same CDR3. The V gene is TRBV28, the J gene TRBJ1-5; D uncertain. CDR3 length equals 15 residues. Between the trimmed V and J ends, which lost 5 bases and 0 bases, there was a span of 11 bases. CDR1 and CDR2 (germline): MDHEN, SYDVKM. Here the CDR3 reads CASSRTEYSNQPQHF. The CDR3 nucleotides read TGTGCCAGCAGTCGAACAGAGTATAGCAATCAGCCCCAGCATTTT.

The genes are TRBV5-4 and TRBJ2-1, with D possibly matching TRBD1 (6 bases). The CDR3 loop spans 16 amino acids. Trimming removed 4 bases from V and 2 bases from J, with 16 bases in between. Germline values: CDR1 SGHNT, CDR2 YYREEE (reference sequence). The CDR3 DNA is TGTGCCAGCAGCCCCGAGATGGACAGTACCTACAATGAGCAGTTCTTC. The encoded protein is CASSPEMDSTYNEQFF.

The chain has TRBV27 and TRBJ2-1; 11 nucleotides align to TRBD1. The V gene end was trimmed by 6 bases and the J gene end by 9 bases; junction bases not matched to a gene: 7. The CDR3 length is 14 residues. Germline-derived CDR1 and CDR2 are MNHEY and SMNVEV (reference sequence). The CDR3 spells CASSTDRGRVEQFF. The CDR3 DNA follows: TGTGCCAGCAGCACGGACAGGGGGCGGGTTGAGCAGTTCTTC.

The rearrangement joins TRBV30 to TRBJ1-5, with 7 bases identical to TRBD1. J gave up 5 bases and V 0 bases, and 4 bases lay outside the gene matches. The CDR3 spans 14 residues. The V gene's germline CDR1 is GTSNPN and CDR2 SVGIG (reference sequence). CDR3: CAWSVNRGDQPQHF. The DNA of the CDR3 is TGTGCCTGGAGTGTAAACAGGGGCGATCAGCCCCAGCATTTT.

This chain joins TRBV13 and TRBJ2-3; the D is unclear. V was shortened by 1 base and J by 0 bases, with 14 bases between the two germline ends. Germline CDR1 reads PRHDT; CDR2 reads FYEKMQ (reference sequence). CDR3 length: 17 residues. CDR3 sequence reads: CASSLEVLADSTDTQYF. The CDR3 bases are TGTGCCAGCAGCTTAGAGGTGTTAGCCGATAGCACAGATACGCAGTATTTT.

The V gene is TRBV5-4, the J gene TRBJ2-5, with a tentative D call TRBD2 (5 bases). Per germline, CDR1 SGHNT and CDR2 YYREEE (reference sequence). This CDR3 has 14 residues. V dropped 6 bases and J dropped 0 bases, with 12 bases sitting between them. DNA of the CDR3: TGTGCCAGCAACGTCGGAGGATACCAAGAGACCCAGTACTTC. Translation: CASNVGGYQETQYF.